The clone carrying this TCR beta chain was recorded many times. Its antigen is undetermined. Clinical symptoms, serum thyroxine, TRAb, thyroid ultrasound and orbital computed tomography established diagnosis. The blood was taken when hyperthyroidism was first diagnosed, before any ophthalmopathy symptoms showed up. There were TCR beta CDR3 regions amplified from RNA transcripts. The primer set for the first-round RT-PCR of the TCR CDR3 was HTBI. Each CDR3 protein is one row after TCRdb ran MiXCR on the multiplex PCR reads. Among 690,000 or so distinct CDR3 sequences, 18% were seen once, and the ten largest hold roughly 17%. The record originates from a study of T cells in Graves' hyperthyroidism and ophthalmopathy. General study results and limits: Most thyroid clonotypes expanded above 0.001 appeared in blood too. Using 13 V-J features, a model discriminated ophthalmopathy from stable hyperthyroidism.

Trimming cost V 3 bases and J 5 bases, with 11 bases left between them. Looked up from germline, CDR1 is DFQATT and CDR2 is SNEGSKA (reference sequence). This CDR3 is built from 13 residues. The TCR was taken from a woman aged 45-65 years with Graves' hyperthyroidism that later progressed to Graves' ophthalmopathy. The chain couples TRBV20-1 to TRBJ1-5; D ambiguous. Sequencing used blood. CDR3 nucleotide sequence: TGCAGTGCTAGGTGGGGTTTTCATCAGCCCCAGCATTTT. Its translation is CSARWGFHQPQHF.